The present entry profiles one T cell receptor (beta chain) with its context. The target of this receptor is not known. Base qualities are not recorded, but no much larger clone differs from it by a single base. The entry originates in a study of blood T cell repertoires in COVID-19 (dated by TCRdb to about 2020). About the full investigation: Collaborator samples came from the United States, Italy and Spain and covered acute and convalescent phases of COVID-19. The material from the prospective study consisted of cDNA or gDNA derived from T cells, B-cell-depleted T cells, or PBMCs. Subjects who had been exposed to COVID-19, were actively infected with it, or had recovered from it provided the deeply sampled blood TCRbeta repertoires that made up the dataset. The repertoires were released in a freely available public database intended as a resource for research on the immune response to SARS-CoV-2. The samples were drawn from the first 160 participants of the ongoing ImmuneRACE study and from some 1,300 subjects provided by 6 global collaborators. Sample metadata almost always included a de-identified subject ID, COVID-19 status, age in years and sex. HLA class I and class II types, where available, came from metadata supplied by the sample provider rather than from assay-based typing. Results and caveats for the whole study, not just this receptor: Clinical and demographic metadata were provided uncurated, with the amount varying by source and participant.

V and J are truncated by 5 bases and 0 bases respectively, leaving an intervening sequence of 11 bases. There are 16 amino acids in the CDR3, from cysteine to phenylalanine inclusive. Solely the CDR3 DNA is kept, with 48 bases framed from the first base. CDR1 and CDR2 are read off the germline V gene as SGHAT and FQNNGV. TCRbeta CDR3 regions were amplified from genomic DNA by means of the immunoSEQ Assay, a bias-controlled multiplex PCR. The paper's processing steps were these. The number of nucleated cells in each sample was estimated by amplification of reference gene primers within the assay. To quantify the absolute abundance of each unique TCRbeta CDR3 rearrangement, sequence reads were collapsed and filtered. Productive Simpson clonality was computed per sample as the square root of Simpson's diversity index over productive rearrangements. Entries here come from immuneACCESS through TCRdb and include only in-frame sequences with V and J called. Some clones fail to appear in such tables; in the studies checked, an unresolved V gene covers under half of the shortfall, and the cause of the remainder is unknown. That table gives V, J and clone size, and the DNA gave D and trimming. For this sample the table gives more than 110,000 clones, of which 84% were detected only once. The leading ten clones occupy 1.5% to 2% of the sample.

Enrolling through a virtual design, the prospective study's participants ranged in age from about 18 to 89 years and lived across about two dozen United States geographic areas. Cohort assignment in the prospective study relied on participant-reported clinical history from a screening survey and a study questionnaire. A participant counted as exposed if, within 2 weeks of entering the study, that participant had been in contact with someone who had a PCR-confirmed or clinician-diagnosed COVID-19 case. In the prospective study, mobile phlebotomists collected whole blood, serum and a nasopharyngeal or oropharyngeal swab from each participant. Participants in the prospective study had the option to provide additional blood draws and questionnaires over a 2-month period. Blood samples from the prospective study were shipped frozen or at room temperature prior to DNA extraction.

The chain couples TRBV11-2 to TRBJ1-6; the D gene cannot be named for sure. Sequencing was performed on PBMCs or T cells enriched from blood (not recorded which). This TCR came from a woman aged 18-29 years who had been exposed to COVID-19. The nucleotide sequence reads as follows: TGTGCCAGCAGCCCTTACTCGAGCTCCTATAATTCACCCCTCCACTTT. It translates as CASSPYSSSYNSPLHF.